This entry is about one T cell receptor beta chain. The sample belongs to a study of shared clonotypes between healthy human individuals. The study ran the assay at deep level. Only in-frame clones appear in the TCRdb table, and some are missing; sequencing was by immunoSEQ multiplex PCR. This table has under 650,000 clones, 96% appearing once. CDR3 length: 15 amino acids. Germline CDR1 and CDR2: SGHTA and FQGNSA. V was trimmed by 7 bases and J by 7 bases, leaving 20 bases between them. The sequence derives from a woman in her 30s in good health. The material sequenced was naive CD4+ T cells sorted from blood. Subset meaning: CD45RA+ positively selected. The chain has TRBV7-2 and TRBJ2-1, with D unclear. CDR3 in DNA: TGTGCCAGCACCCAACCCCACAAACGAAGGAATGAGCAGTTCTTC. Its protein is CASTQPHKRRNEQFF.